The present T cell receptor beta chain was sequenced within a study of T-cell reconstitution after alpha-beta-depleted transplantation in children. The TCRbeta library was prepared with unique molecular identifiers. Via MiXCR, TCRdb re-called the PCR reads, giving one row per CDR3 protein. The sample has 640,000 or so distinct CDR3 sequences; roughly 17% are singletons. The V and J ends lost 1 base and 8 bases respectively, with 18 bases between them. Germline V gene data show CDR1 as SGHTA and CDR2 as FQGNSA. This CDR3 has 16 residues. The rearrangement links TRBV7-2 to TRBJ2-1, with no clear D. This receptor was obtained from a human donor who donated a stem cell graft to a child with acute myeloid leukemia. The sample consisted of PBMCs from the stem cell graft donor, taken from the stem cell graft. The CDR3 sequence is CASSLESGIATDEQFF. As DNA, the CDR3 is TGTGCCAGCAGCTTAGAATCCGGAATTGCGACGGATGAGCAGTTCTTC.